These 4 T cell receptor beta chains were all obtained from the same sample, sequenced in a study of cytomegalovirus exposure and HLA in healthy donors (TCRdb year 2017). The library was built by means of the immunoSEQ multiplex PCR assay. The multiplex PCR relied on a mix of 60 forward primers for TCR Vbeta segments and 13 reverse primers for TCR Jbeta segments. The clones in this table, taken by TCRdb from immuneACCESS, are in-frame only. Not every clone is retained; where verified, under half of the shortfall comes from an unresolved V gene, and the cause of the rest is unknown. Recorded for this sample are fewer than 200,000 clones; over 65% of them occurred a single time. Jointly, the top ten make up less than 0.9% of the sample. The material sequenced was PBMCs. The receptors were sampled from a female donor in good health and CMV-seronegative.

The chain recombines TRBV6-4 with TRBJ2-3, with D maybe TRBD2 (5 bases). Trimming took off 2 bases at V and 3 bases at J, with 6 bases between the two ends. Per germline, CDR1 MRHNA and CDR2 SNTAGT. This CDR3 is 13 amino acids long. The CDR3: CASSDEGTDTQYF. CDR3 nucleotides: TGTGCCAGCAGTGACGAGGGTACAGATACGCAGTATTTT.

The CDR3 DNA is TGTGCCAGCAGCCGATCGGCGGGGGAGAGTAGATACTTC. Encoded protein: CASSRSAGESRYF. The chain has TRBV21-1 and TRBJ2-7; TRBD2 is the table's D call and was not checked against the DNA. TRBV21-1 is termed a pseudogene. The CDR3 is made up of 13 amino acids.

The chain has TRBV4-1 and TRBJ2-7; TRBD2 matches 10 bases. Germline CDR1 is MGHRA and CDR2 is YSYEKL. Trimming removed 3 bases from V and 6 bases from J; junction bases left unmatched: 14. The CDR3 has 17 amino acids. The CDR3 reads CASSQEGLAGEPREQYF. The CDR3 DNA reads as TGCGCCAGCAGCCAGGAGGGCCTAGCGGGGGAGCCTCGCGAGCAGTACTTC.

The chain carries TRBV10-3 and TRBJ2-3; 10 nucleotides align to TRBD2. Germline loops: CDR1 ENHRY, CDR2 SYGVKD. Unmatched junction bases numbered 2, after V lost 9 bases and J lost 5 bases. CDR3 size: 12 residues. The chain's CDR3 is CAIAGGGDTQYF. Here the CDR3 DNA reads TGTGCCATAGCGGGGGGGGGAGATACGCAGTATTTT.